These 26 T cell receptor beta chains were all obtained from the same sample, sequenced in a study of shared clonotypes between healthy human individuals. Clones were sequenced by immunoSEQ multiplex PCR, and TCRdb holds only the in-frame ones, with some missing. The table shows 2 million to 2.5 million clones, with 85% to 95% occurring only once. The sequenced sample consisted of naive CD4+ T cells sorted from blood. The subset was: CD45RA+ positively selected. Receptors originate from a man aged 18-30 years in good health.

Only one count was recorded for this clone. The CDR3 is CASSYSGLREQYF. The CDR3 bases are TGTGCCAGCAGTTACTCTGGGTTGAGGGAGCAGTACTTC. The chain combines TRBV6-5 with TRBJ2-7; D not certain. Between the trimmed V and J ends, which lost 0 bases and 7 bases, there was a span of 10 bases. The CDR3 is 13 residues long. Per the germline V gene, CDR1 is MNHEY and CDR2 is SVGAGI.

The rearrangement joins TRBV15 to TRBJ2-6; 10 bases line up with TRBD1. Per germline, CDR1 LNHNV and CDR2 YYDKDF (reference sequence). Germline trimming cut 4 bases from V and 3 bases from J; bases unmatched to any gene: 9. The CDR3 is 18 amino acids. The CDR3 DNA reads TGTGCCACCAGCAACCCGACAGGGGGCGCAGGTGGGGCCAACGTCCTGACTTTC. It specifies CATSNPTGGAGGANVLTF.

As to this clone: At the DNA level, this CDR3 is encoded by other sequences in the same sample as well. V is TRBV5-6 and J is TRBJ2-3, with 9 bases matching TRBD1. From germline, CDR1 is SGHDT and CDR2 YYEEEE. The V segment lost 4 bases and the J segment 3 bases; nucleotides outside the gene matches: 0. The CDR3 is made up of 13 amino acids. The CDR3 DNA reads TGTGCCAGCAGCGGGACAGGGACAGATACGCAGTATTTT. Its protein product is CASSGTGTDTQYF.

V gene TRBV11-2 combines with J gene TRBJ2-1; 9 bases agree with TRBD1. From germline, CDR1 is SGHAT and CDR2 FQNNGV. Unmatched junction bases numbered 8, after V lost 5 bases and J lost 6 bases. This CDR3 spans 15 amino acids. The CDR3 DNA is TGTGCCAGCAGCCCGGGACAGGGTCAATTCAATGAGCAGTTCTTC. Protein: CASSPGQGQFNEQFF.

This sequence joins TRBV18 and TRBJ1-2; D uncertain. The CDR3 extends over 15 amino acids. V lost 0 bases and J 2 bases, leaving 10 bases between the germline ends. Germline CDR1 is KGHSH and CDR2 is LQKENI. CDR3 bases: TGTGCCAGCTCACCACCAGTCGGGCAGAACTATGGCTACACCTTC. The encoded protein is CASSPPVGQNYGYTF.

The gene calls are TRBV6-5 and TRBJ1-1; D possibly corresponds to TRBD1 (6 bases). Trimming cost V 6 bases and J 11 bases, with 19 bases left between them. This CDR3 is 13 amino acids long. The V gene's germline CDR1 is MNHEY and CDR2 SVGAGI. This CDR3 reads CASSLDRSRAAFF. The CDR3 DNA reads TGTGCCAGCAGCCTAGACAGGAGTCGGGCGGCTTTCTTT.

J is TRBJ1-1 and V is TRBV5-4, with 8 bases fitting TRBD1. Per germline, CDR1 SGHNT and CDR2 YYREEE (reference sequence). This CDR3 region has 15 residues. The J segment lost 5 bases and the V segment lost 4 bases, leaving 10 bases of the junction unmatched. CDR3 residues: CASSPQGAQRTEAFF. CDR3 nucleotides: TGTGCCAGCAGCCCTCAGGGGGCGCAGAGGACTGAAGCTTTCTTT.

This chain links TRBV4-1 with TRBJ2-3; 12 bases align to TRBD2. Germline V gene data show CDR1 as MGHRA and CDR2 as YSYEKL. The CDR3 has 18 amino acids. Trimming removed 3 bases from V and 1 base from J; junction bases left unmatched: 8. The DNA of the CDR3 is TGCGCCAGCAGCCACCTATCCGGGACTAGCGGGCGCACAGATACGCAGTATTTT. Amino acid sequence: CASSHLSGTSGRTDTQYF.

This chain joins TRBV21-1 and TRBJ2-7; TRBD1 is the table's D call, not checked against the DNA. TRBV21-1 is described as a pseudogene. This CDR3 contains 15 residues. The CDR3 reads CASSKGDRGTYEQYF. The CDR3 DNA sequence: TGTGCCAGCAGCAAAGGGGACAGGGGTACCTACGAGCAGTACTTC.

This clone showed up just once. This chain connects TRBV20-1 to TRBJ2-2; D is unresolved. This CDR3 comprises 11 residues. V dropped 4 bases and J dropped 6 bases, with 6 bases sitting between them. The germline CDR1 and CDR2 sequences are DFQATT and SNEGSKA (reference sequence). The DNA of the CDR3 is TGCAGTGCTATCCTTTCCGGGGAGCTGTTTTTT. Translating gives CSAILSGELFF.

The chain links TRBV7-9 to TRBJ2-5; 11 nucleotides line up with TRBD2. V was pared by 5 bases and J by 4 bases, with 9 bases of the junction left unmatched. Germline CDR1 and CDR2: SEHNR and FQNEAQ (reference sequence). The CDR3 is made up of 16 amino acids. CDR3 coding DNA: TGTGCCAGCAGCCATCTAACTAGCGGGAGCCGAGAGACCCAGTACTTC. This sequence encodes CASSHLTSGSRETQYF.

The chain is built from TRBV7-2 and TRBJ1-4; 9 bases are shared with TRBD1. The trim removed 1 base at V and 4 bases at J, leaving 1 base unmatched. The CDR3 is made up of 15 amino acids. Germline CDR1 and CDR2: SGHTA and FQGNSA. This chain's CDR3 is CASSLGDRDNEKLFF. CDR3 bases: TGTGCCAGCAGCTTAGGGGACAGGGATAATGAAAAACTGTTTTTT.

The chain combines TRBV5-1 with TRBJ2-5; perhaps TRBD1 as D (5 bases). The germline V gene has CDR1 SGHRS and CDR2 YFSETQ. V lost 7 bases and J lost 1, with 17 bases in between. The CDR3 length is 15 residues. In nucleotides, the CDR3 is TGCGCCAGCGGACAACGATGGCCCTTCCAAGAGACCCAGTACTTC. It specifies CASGQRWPFQETQYF.

CDR3 region: CAWAGGAYEQYF. The CDR3 coding sequence is TGTGCCTGGGCGGGGGGTGCGTACGAGCAGTACTTC. The rearrangement uses TRBV30 and TRBJ2-7, with 8 nucleotides matching TRBD2. Per germline, CDR1 GTSNPN and CDR2 SVGIG (reference sequence). CDR3 length: 12 residues. V shed 5 bases, J shed 4 bases, and the junction held 4 bases outside the gene matches.

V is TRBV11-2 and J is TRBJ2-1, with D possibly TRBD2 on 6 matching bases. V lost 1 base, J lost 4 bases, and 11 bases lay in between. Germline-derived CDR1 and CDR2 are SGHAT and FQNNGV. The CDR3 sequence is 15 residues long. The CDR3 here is CASSLGSSGYNEQFF. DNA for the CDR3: TGTGCCAGCAGCTTAGGGAGTAGCGGATACAATGAGCAGTTCTTC.

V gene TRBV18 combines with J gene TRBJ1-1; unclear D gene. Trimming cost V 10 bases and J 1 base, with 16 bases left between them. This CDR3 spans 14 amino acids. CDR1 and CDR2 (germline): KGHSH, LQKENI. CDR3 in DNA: TGTGCCACCCGGACTGAGCTTGGGAACACTGAAGCTTTCTTT. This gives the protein CATRTELGNTEAFF.

The DNA of the CDR3 is TGTGCCAGCAGTGAAGCTTTTTCTTCGACAGGGACTAATTCACCCCTCCACTTT. Translated, it gives CASSEAFSSTGTNSPLHF. The chain joins TRBV6-1 to TRBJ1-6; 7 bases are a match to TRBD1. The V gene end was trimmed by 0 bases and the J gene end by 6 bases; junction bases not matched to a gene: 11. The CDR3 consists of 18 residues. Germline V lookup: CDR1 MNHNS, CDR2 SASEGT.

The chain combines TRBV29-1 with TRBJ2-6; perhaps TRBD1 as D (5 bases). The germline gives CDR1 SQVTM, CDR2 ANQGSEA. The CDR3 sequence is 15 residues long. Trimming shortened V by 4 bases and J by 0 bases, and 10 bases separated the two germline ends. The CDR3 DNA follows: TGCAGCGTTGTAACAGGAGCCTCTGGGGCCAACGTCCTGACTTTC. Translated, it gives CSVVTGASGANVLTF.

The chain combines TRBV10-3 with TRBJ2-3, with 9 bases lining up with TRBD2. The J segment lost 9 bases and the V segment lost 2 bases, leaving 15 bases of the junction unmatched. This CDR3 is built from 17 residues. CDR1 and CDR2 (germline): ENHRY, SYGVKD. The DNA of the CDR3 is TGTGCCATCAGTGAGCCGGGACTAGCTGATACACAGATAACGCAGTATTTT. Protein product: CAISEPGLADTQITQYF.

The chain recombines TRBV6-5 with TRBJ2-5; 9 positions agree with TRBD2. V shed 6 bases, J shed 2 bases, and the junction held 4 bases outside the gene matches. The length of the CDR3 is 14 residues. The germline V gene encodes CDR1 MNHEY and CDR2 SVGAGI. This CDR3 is CASRLAGLQETQYF. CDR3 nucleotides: TGTGCCAGCAGACTAGCGGGCTTACAAGAGACCCAGTACTTC.

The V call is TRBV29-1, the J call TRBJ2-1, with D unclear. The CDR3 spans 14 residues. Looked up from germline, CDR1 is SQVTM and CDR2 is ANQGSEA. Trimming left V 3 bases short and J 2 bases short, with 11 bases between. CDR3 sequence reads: CSVDASRAYNEQFF. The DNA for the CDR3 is TGCAGCGTTGATGCGAGTCGGGCCTACAATGAGCAGTTCTTC.

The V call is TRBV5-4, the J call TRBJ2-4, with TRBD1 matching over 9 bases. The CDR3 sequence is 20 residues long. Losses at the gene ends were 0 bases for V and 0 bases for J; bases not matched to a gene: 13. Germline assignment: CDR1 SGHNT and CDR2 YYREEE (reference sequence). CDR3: CASSLASGGQGPLAKNIQYF. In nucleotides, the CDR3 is TGTGCCAGCAGCTTGGCGTCTGGGGGACAGGGCCCTTTAGCCAAAAACATTCAGTACTTC.

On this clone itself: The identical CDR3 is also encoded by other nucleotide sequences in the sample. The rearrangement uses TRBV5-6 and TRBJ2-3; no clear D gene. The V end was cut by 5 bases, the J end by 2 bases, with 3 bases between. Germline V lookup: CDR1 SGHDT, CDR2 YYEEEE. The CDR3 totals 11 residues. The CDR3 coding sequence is TGTGCCAGCAGTTTCACAGATACGCAGTATTTT. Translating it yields CASSFTDTQYF. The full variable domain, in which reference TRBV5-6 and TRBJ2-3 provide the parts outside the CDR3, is DAGVTQSPTHLIKTRGQQVTLRCSPKSGHDTVSWYQQALGQGPQFIFQYYEEEERQRGNFPDRFSGHQFPNYSSELNVNALLLGDSALYLCASSFTDTQYFGPGTRLTVL.

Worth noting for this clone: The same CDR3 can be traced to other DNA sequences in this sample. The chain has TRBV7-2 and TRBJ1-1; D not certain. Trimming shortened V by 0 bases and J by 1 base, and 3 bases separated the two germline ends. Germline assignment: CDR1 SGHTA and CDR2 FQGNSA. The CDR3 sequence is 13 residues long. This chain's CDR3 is CASSLAPNTEAFF. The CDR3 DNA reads TGTGCCAGCAGCTTAGCTCCGAACACTGAAGCTTTCTTT.

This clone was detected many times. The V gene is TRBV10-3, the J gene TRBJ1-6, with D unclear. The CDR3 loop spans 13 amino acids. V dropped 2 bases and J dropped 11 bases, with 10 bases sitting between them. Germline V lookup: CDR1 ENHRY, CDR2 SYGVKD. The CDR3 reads CAISEGPTPPLHF. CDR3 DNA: TGTGCCATCAGTGAGGGGCCCACACCACCCCTCCACTTT.

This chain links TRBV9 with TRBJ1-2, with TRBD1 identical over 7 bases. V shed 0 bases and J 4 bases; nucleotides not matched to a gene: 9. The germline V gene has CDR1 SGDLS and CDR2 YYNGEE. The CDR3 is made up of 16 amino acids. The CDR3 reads CASSVVDRALFYGYTF. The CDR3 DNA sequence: TGTGCCAGCAGCGTAGTTGACAGGGCCCTATTCTATGGCTACACCTTC.